This TCR beta chain stems from a study of Graves' ophthalmopathy and Graves' hyperthyroidism. For repertoire sequencing, the TCR beta CDR3 regions were amplified from RNA transcripts. RT-PCR was first run with HTBI primers, then multiplex PCR in a second round. TCRdb recomputed calls from the multiplex PCR reads with MiXCR, one row per CDR3 protein. Counted here are around 670,000 distinct CDR3 sequences, roughly 41% occurring once; the ten biggest clones make up 44%. Per the germline V gene, CDR1 is DFQATT and CDR2 is SNEGSKA (reference sequence). The CDR3 extends over 14 amino acids. Trimming cost V 1 base and J 3 bases, with 10 bases left between them.

The TCR comes from an adult man with Graves' ophthalmopathy. V gene TRBV20-1 combines with J gene TRBJ1-5; D call uncertain. The source material was peripheral blood. DNA of the CDR3: TGCAGTGCTAGAGGGGGAGTAAACAATCAGCCCCAGCATTTT. Translated: CSARGGVNNQPQHF.